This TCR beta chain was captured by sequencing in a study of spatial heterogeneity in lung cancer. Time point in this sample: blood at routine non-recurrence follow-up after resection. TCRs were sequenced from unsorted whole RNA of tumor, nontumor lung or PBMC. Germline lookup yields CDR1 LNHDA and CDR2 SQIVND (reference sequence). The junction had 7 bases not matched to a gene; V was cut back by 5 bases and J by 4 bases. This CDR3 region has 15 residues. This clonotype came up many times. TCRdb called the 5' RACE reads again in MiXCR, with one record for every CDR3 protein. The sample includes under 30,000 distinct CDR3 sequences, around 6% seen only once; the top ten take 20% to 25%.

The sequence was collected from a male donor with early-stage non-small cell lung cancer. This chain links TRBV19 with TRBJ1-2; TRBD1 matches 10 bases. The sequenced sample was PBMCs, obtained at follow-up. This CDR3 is CASSADRGRIYGYTF. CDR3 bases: TGTGCCAGTAGTGCCGACAGGGGGCGCATCTATGGCTACACCTTC.